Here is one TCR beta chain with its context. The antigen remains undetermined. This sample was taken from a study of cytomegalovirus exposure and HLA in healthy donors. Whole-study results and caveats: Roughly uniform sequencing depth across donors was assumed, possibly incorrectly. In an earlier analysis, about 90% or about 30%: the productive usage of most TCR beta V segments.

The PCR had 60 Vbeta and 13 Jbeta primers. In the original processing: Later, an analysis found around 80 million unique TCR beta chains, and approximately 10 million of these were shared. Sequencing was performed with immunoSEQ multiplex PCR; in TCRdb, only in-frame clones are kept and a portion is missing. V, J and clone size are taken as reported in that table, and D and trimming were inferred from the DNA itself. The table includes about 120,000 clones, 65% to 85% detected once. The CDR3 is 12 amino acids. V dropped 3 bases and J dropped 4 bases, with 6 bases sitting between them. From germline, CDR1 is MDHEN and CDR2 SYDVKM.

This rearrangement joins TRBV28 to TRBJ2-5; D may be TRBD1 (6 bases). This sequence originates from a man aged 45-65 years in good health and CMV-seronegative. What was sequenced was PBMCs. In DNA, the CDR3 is TGTGCCAGCAGTTTCAGGGGAGAGACCCAGTACTTC. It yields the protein CASSFRGETQYF.